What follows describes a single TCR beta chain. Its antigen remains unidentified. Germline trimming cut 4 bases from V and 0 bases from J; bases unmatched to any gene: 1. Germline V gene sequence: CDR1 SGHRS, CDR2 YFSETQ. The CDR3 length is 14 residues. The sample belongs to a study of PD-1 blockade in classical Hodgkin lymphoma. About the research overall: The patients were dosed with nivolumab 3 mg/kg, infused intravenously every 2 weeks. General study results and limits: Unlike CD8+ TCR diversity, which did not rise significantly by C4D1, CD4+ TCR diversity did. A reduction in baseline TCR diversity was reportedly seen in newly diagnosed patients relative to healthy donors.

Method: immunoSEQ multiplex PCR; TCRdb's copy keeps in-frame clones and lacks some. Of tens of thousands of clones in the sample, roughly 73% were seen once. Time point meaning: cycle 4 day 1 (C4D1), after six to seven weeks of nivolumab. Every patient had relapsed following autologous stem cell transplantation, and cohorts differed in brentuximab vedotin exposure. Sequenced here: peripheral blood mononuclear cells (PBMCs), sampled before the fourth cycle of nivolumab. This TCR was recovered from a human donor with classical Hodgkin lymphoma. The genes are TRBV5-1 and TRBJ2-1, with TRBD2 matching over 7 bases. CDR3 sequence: CASSGGDSYNEQFF. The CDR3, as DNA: TGCGCCAGCAGCGGGGGGGACTCCTACAATGAGCAGTTCTTC.